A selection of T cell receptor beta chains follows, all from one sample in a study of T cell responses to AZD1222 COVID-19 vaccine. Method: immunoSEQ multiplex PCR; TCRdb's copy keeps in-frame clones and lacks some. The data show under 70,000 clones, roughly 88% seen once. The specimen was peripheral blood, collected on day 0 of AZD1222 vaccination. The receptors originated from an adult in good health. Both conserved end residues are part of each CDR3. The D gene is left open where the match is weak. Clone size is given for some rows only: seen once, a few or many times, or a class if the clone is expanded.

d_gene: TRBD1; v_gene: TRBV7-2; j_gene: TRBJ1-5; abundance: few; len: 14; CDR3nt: TGTGCCAGCAGCTTAGCGGGACAGGGCGGGCCCCAGCATTTT; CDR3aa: CASSLAGQGGPQHF
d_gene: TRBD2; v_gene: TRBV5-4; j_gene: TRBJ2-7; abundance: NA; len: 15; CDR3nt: TGTGCCAGCAGCACTGGACTAGCGGGAGTCTACGAGCAGTACTTC; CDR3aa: CASSTGLAGVYEQYF
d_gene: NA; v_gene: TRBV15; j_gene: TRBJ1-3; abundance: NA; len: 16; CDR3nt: TGTGCCACCAGCCCCGAGGGGCCCCGCTCTGGAAACACCATATATTTT; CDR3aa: CATSPEGPRSGNTIYF
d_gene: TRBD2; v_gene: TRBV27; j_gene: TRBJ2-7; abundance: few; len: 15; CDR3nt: TGTGCCAGCAGTTTATCGCCGGCGGGAGGCGACGAGCAGTACTTC; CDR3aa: CASSLSPAGGDEQYF
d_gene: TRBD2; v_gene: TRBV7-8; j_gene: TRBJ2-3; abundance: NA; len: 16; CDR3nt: TGTGCCAGCAGCCCGTTAGCGGGAGGCACCCGAGATACGCAGTATTTT; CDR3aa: CASSPLAGGTRDTQYF
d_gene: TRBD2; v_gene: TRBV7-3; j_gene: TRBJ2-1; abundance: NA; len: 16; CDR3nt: TGTGCCAGCAGCTTATCGGGGACTAGCTTATACAATGAGCAGTTCTTC; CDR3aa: CASSLSGTSLYNEQFF
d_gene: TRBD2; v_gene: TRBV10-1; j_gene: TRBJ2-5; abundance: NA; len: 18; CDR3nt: TGCGCCAGCAGTGAGTCGTGTTCTAGCGGGAGGGCGGATGAGACCCAGTACTTC; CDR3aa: CASSESCSSGRADETQYF
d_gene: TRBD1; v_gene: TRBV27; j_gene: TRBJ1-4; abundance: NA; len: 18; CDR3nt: TGTGCCAGCAGTTTATCGAAAACAATAGACAGGGGAAGGGAAAAACTGTTTTTT; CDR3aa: CASSLSKTIDRGREKLFF
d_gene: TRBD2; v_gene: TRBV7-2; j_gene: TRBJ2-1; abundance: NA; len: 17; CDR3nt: TGTGCCAGCAGCTTAAAATACGCCTTAGCGGGTAACAATGAGCAGTTCTTC; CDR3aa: CASSLKYALAGNNEQFF
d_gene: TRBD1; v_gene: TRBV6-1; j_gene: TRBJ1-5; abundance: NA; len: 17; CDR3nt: TGTGCCAGCAGTGGCGCCGGGACAGGTGTGGGTAATCAGCCCCAGCATTTT; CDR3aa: CASSGAGTGVGNQPQHF
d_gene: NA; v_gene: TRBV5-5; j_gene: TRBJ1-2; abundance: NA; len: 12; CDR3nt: TGTGCCAGCAGCTATATGGAGGAAGGCTGGGCGTTC; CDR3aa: CASSYMEEGWAF
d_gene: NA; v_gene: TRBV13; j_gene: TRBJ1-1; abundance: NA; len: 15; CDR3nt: TGTGCCAGCAGCTTACAGGGATACATGAACACTGAAGCTTTCTTT; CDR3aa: CASSLQGYMNTEAFF
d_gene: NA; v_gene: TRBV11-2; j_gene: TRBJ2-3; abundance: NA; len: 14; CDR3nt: TGTGCCAGCAGCTTACCTGGTAGCACAGATACGCAGTATTTT; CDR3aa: CASSLPGSTDTQYF
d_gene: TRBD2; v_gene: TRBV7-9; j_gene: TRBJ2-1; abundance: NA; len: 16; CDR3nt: TGTGCCAGCAGCTCCCCGGGACTAGCGATTGAAAATGAGCAGTTCTTC; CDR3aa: CASSSPGLAIENEQFF
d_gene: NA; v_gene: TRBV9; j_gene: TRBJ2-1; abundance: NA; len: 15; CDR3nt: TGTGCCAGCAGCGTAGCTACCAGTTCGGGTGGTGAGCAGTTCTTC; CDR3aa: CASSVATSSGGEQFF
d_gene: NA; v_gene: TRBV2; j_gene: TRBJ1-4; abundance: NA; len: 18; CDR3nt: TGTGCCAGCAGTGAAGAAGCTGCGGGCGCCTCAACTAATGAAAAACTGTTTTTT; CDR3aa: CASSEEAAGASTNEKLFF
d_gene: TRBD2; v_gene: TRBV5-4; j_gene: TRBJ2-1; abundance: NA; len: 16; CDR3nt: TGTGCCAGCAGCTTGGCAGCGGGAGTATCCTACAATGAGCAGTTCTTC; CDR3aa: CASSLAAGVSYNEQFF
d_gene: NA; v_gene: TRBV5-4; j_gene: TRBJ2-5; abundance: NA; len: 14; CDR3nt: TGTGCCAGCAGTATGTGGAACCGAAAAGAGACCCAGTACTTC; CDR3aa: CASSMWNRKETQYF
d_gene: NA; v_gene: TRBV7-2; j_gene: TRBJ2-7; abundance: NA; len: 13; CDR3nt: TGTGCCAGCAGCCCATCGGAGGTCTACGAGCAGTACTTC; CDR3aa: CASSPSEVYEQYF
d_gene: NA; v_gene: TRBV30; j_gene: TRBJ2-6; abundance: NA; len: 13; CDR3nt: TGTGCCTGGATCCGCTCTGGGGCCAACGTCCTGACTTTC; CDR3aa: CAWIRSGANVLTF
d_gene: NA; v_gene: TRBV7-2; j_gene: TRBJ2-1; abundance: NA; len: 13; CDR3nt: TGTGCCAGCAGCCCCCGTCCGTACAATGAGCAGTTCTTC; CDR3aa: CASSPRPYNEQFF
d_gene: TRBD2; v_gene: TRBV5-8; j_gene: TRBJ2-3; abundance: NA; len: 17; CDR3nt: TGTGCCAGCAGCTTTTCCGGGAGGGGTATGGTGTCAGATACGCAGTATTTT; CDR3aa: CASSFSGRGMVSDTQYF
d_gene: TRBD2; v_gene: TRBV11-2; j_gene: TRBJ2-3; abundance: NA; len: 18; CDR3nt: TGTGCCAGCAGCTTAGATGGATTTGGGACTAGCGGCACAGATACGCAGTATTTT; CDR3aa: CASSLDGFGTSGTDTQYF
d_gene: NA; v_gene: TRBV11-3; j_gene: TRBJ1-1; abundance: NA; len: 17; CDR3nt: TGTGCCAGCAGCTTAGATCTAGAGGTCTTCCCCTCACGAGCAGCTTTCTTT; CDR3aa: CASSLDLEVFPSRAAFF
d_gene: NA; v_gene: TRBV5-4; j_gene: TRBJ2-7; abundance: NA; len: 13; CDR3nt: TGTGCCAGCAGCGTAGATCCAGCCTACGAGCAGTACTTC; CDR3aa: CASSVDPAYEQYF
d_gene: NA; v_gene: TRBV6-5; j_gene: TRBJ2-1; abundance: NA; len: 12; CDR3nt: TGTGCCAGCAGTCGACCCACAGGTGAGCAGTTCTTC; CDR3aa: CASSRPTGEQFF
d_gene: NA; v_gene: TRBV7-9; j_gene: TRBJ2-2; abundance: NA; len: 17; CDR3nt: TGTGCCAGCAGCCCACGGTCGTACGGGAGTAATGCCGGGGAGCTGTTTTTT; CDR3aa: CASSPRSYGSNAGELFF
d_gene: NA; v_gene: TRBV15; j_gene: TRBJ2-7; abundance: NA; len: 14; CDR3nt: TGTGCCACCAGCAGAGATCGAGGTAACTACGAGCAGTACTTC; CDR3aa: CATSRDRGNYEQYF
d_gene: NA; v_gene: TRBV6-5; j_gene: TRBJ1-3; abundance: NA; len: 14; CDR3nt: TGTGCCAGCAGCACCGGGACGGAAGGAAACACCATATATTTT; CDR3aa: CASSTGTEGNTIYF
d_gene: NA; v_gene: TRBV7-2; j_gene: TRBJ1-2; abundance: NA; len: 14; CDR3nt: TGTGCCAGCAGCTTAGGTGCCAGGGCTTCTGAGGACACCTTC; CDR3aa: CASSLGARASEDTF
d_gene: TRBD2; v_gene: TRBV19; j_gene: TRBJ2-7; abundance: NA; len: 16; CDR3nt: TGTGCCAGTAGTAGCACCGGGACTAGCGGGACGGGCGAGCAGTACTTC; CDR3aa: CASSSTGTSGTGEQYF
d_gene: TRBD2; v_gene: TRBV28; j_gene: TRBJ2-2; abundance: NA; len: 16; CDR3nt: TGTGCCAGCAGTCGCGGGGGGAGGGTTTGGACCGGGGAGCTGTTTTTT; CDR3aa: CASSRGGRVWTGELFF
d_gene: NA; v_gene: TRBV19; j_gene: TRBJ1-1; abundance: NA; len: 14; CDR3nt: TGTGCCAGTAGGGTAGGGACGTCGAACACTGAAGCTTTCTTT; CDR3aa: CASRVGTSNTEAFF
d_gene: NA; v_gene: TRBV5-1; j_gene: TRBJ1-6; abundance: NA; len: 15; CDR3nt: TGCGCCAGCAGCTTGGCGAGACAGGTGACCTCACCCCTCCACTTT; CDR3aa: CASSLARQVTSPLHF
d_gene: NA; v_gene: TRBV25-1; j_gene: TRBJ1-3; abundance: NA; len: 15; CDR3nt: TGTGCCAGCAGTCTGTGGGCAGGGACTGGAAACACCATATATTTT; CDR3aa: CASSLWAGTGNTIYF
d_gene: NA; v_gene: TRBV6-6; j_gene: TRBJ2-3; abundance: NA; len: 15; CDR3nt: TGTGCCAGCAGTTACCCGAGGGCGGGCACAGATACGCAGTATTTT; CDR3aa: CASSYPRAGTDTQYF
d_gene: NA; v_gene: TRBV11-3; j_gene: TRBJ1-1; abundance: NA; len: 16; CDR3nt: TGTGCCAGCAGCTTAGATAGTGGGGTGGGGAACACTGAAGCTTTCTTT; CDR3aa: CASSLDSGVGNTEAFF
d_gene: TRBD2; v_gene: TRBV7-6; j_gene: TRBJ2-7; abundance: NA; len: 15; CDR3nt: TGTGCCAGCAGCCCCGGGACTAGCGACTCCTACGAGCAGTACTTC; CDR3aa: CASSPGTSDSYEQYF
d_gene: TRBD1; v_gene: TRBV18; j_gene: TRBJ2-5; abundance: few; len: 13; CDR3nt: TGTGCCAGCTCACCAACAGGGGCAGAGACCCAGTACTTC; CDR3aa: CASSPTGAETQYF
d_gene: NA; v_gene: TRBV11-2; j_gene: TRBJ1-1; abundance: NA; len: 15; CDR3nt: TGTGCCAGCAGCTTAGAACAGGCGATAAACACTGAAGCTTTCTTT; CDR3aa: CASSLEQAINTEAFF
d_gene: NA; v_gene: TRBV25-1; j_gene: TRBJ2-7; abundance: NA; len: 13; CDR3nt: TGTGCCAGCAACTCGGTTAGGGACTACGAGCAGTACTTC; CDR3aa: CASNSVRDYEQYF
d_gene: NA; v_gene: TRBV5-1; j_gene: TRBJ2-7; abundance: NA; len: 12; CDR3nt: TGCGCCAGCAGCTTGGTGGCGGAGGAGCAGTACTTC; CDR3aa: CASSLVAEEQYF
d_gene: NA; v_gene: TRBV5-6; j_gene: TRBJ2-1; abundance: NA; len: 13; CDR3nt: TGTGCCAGCAGCTTGGGCGGGGACAATGAGCAGTTCTTC; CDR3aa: CASSLGGDNEQFF
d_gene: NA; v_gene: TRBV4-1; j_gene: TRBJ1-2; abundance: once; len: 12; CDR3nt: TGCGCCAGCAGCCAAGATAAGTCAAGCTACACCTTC; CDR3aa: CASSQDKSSYTF
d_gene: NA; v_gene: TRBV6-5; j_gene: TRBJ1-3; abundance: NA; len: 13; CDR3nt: TGTGCCAGCAGGCATAGCTCTGGAAACACCATATATTTT; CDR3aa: CASRHSSGNTIYF
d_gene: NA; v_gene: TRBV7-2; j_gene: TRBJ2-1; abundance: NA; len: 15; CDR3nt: TGTGCCAGCAGCTTAAGGGGGGACCCCTACAATGAGCAGTTCTTC; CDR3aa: CASSLRGDPYNEQFF
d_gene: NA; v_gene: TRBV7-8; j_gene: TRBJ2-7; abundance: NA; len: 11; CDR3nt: TGTGCCAGCAGCTCCAACTACGAGCAGTACTTC; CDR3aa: CASSSNYEQYF
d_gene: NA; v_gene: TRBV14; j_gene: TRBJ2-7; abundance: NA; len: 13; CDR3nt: TGTGCCAGCAGCCAACTCATCTCTTGGGAGCAGTACTTC; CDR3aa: CASSQLISWEQYF
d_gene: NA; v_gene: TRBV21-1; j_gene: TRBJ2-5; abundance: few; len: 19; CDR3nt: TGTGCCAGCAGCAAAGCGCTGAGATCAATCGGGCGGATCCAAGAGACCCAGTACTTC; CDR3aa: CASSKALRSIGRIQETQYF
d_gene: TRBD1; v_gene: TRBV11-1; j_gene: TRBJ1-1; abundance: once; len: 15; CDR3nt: TGTGCCAGCAGCTCCCAGGGGGATCAGGACACTGAAGCTTTCTTT; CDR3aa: CASSSQGDQDTEAFF